The clone carrying this T cell receptor (beta chain) has a handful of counts. These data are taken from a study of blood T cells in healthy people across ages. A second PCR, run for 7 to 11 cycles, used a sample-barcoded 5' primer plus a J-beta primer mix. One entry per CDR3 protein, called by TCRdb with MiXCR from the 5' RACE reads. This table has 790,000 or so distinct CDR3 sequences, roughly 50% appearing once. The V end lost 0 bases, the J end lost 4 bases, and 2 bases lay between the germline ends. CDR1 is MRHNA, CDR2 SNTAGT, per germline. The CDR3 extends over 12 amino acids. Source material: blood. The sequence derives from a man aged 40-49 years in good health. The V and J genes are TRBV6-4 and TRBJ2-3, with D hard to call. The CDR3 sequence: CASSDSADTQYF. Here the CDR3 DNA reads TGTGCCAGCAGTGACTCCGCAGATACGCAGTATTTT.